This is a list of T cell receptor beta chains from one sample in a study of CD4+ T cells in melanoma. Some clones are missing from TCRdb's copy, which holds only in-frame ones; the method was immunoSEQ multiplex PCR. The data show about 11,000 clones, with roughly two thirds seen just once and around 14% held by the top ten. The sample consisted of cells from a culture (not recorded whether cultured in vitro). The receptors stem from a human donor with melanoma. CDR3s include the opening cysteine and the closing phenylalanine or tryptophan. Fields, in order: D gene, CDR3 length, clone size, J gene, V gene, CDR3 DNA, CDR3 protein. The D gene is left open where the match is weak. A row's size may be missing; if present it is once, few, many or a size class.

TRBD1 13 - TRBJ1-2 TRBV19 TGTGCCAGTACCGAGGGGGCCCACTATGGCTACACCTTC CASTEGAHYGYTF
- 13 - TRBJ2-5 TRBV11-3 TGTGCCAGCAGCTTATTCTTCTCCGAGACCCAGTACTTC CASSLFFSETQYF
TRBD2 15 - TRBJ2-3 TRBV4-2 TGTGCCAGCAGCCAACTAGCGGGGGCGGGAGATACGCAGTATTTT CASSQLAGAGDTQYF
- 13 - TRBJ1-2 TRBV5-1 TGCGCCAGCGGGGGGGCCACTAACTATGGCTACACCTTC CASGGATNYGYTF
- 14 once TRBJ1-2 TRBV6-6 TGTGTCAGCAGTTTGTTCACACCAGGCTATGGCTACACCTTC CVSSLFTPGYGYTF
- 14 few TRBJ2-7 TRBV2 TGTGCCAGCACAGTGGTTGGGGGGCCCTACGAGCAGTACTTC CASTVVGGPYEQYF
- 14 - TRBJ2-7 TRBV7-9 TGTGCCAGCAGCTTACAGGCAGCTTCCTACGAGCAGTACTTC CASSLQAASYEQYF
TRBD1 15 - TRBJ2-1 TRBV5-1 TGCGCCAGCAGCGTTACAGGGGGCGTCTACAATGAGCAGTTCTTC CASSVTGGVYNEQFF
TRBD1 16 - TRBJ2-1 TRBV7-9 TGTGCCAGCAGTTATATCGACAGGGGGACCTACAATGAGCAGTTCTTC CASSYIDRGTYNEQFF
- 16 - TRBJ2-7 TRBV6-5 TGTGCCAGCAGTTACTCAGGGGTCCCCCCCTCTTACGAGCAGTACTTC CASSYSGVPPSYEQYF
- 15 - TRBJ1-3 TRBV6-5 TGTGCCAGCAGTTACTCGGGATCTTCTGGAAACACCATATATTTT CASSYSGSSGNTIYF
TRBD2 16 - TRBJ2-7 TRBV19 TGTGCCAGTAGCCGCGGGACTAGCGGGGGATTCTACGAGCAGTACTTC CASSRGTSGGFYEQYF
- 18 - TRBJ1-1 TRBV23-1 TGCGCCAGCAGAGAATTGCTGACGGGGAAGGGGGGGAACACTGAAGCTTTCTTT CASRELLTGKGGNTEAFF
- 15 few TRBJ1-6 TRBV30 TGTGCCTGGAGTGACGGACAGTCCTATAATTCACCCCTCCACTTT CAWSDGQSYNSPLHF
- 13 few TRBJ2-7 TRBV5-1 TGCGCCAGCAGCTCAGTGGACACCGGGGAGCAGTACTTC CASSSVDTGEQYF
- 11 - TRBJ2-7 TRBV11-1 TGTGCCAGCAGCTTGAACAACGAGCAGTACTTC CASSLNNEQYF
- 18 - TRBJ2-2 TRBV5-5 TGTGCCAGCAGCTGGCAAAAACTACGGGTCAGGGACACCGGGGAGCTGTTTTTT CASSWQKLRVRDTGELFF
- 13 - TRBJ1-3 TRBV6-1 TGTGCCAGCAGTGGGGGGGCTGGAAACACCATATATTTT CASSGGAGNTIYF
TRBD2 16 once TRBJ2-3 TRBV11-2 TGTGCCAGCAGAGGACTAGCGGGGCCCGGGGCCCTGGCGCAGTATTTT CASRGLAGPGALAQYF
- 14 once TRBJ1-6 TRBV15 TGTGCCACCAGCAGAGTAGGCGATAATTCACCCCTCCACTTT CATSRVGDNSPLHF
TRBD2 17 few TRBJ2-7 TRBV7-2 TGTGCCAGCAGCTTAACTAGCGGGGGGCGAGGGCCTGGTGAGCAGTACTTC CASSLTSGGRGPGEQYF
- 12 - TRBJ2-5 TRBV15 TGTGCCACCAGCGGGGGGTGGGAGACCCAGTACTTC CATSGGWETQYF
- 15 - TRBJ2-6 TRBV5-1 TGCGCCAGCAGCTCCGTTATCTCTGGGGCCAACGTCCTGACTTTC CASSSVISGANVLTF
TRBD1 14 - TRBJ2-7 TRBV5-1 TGCGCCAGCAGCGCCCGCGGACAGGCTGACGAGCAGTACTTC CASSARGQADEQYF
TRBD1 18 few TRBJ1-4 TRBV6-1 TGTGCCAGCAGTGTCCGCGCAGACAGGGGCGGTTTAGGGGAAAAACTGTTTTTT CASSVRADRGGLGEKLFF
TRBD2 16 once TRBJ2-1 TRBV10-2 TGCGCCAGCAGTGCCACGTCTAGCGGGGGCTACAATGAGCAGTTCTTC CASSATSSGGYNEQFF
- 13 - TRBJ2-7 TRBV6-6 TGTGCCATCAGTGCGAACGGAATGGGCGAGCAGTACTTC CAISANGMGEQYF
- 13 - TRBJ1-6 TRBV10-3 TGTGCCATCAGTCTCCAGGGCTATTCACCCCTCCACTTT CAISLQGYSPLHF
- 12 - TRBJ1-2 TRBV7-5 TGTGCCTACAGAGGGCTCGGAGGGGGGTACACCTTC CAYRGLGGGYTF
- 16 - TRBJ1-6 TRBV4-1 TGCGCCAGCAGCCAAGAGTTCGGGGCTACTAATTCACCCCTCCACTTT CASSQEFGATNSPLHF
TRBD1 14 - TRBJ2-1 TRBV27 TGTGCCAGCAGTTCACAATACAGGGGGCGTGAGCAGTTCTTC CASSSQYRGREQFF
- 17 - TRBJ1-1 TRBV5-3 TGTGCCAGAAGCTTCCTCAACGGGGGGACGAGGAACACTGAAGCTTTCTTT CARSFLNGGTRNTEAFF
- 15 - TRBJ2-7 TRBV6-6 TGTGCCAGCAGTGTCTCCGGGGCAGGCTTCTCCGAGCAGTACTTC CASSVSGAGFSEQYF
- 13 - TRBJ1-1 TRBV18 TGTGCCAGCTCACCCCAGGAGAACACTGAAGCTTTCTTT CASSPQENTEAFF
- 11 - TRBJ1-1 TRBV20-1 TGCAGCCTCCAATTGTGGACTGAAGCTTTCTTT CSLQLWTEAFF
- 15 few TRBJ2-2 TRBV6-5 TGTGCCAGCAGTCCGGGCCGATGGTTTACCGGGGAGCTGTTTTTT CASSPGRWFTGELFF
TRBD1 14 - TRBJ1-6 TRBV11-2 TGTGCCAGCAGCTTAGGGACAGGAGGTTCACCCCTCCACTTT CASSLGTGGSPLHF
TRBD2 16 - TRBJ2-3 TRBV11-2 TGTGCCAGCAGCCGGGGGACTAGAGGAATCACAGATACGCAGTATTTT CASSRGTRGITDTQYF
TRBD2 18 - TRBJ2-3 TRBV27 TGTGCCAGCTCTACACGGATGACTAGCGGGGGGGCCCCAGATACGCAGTATTTT CASSTRMTSGGAPDTQYF
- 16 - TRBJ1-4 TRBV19 TGTGCCAGTAGTATCAAAACAGGCTCGACTAATGAAAAACTGTTTTTT CASSIKTGSTNEKLFF
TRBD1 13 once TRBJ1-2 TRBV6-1 TGTGCCAGCAGTACAGGACAGGGTGATGGCTACACCTTC CASSTGQGDGYTF
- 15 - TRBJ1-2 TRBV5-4 TGTGCCAGCAGCTTGCCAGGGAAGCGTAACTATGGCTACACCTTC CASSLPGKRNYGYTF
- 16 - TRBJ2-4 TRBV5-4 TGTGCCAGCAGCGTCCGGGGCGACCTAGCCAAAAACATTCAGTACTTC CASSVRGDLAKNIQYF
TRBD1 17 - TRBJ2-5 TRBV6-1 TGTGCCAGCAGTGAATTGTTCGGACAGGGAAGTCGGGAGACCCAGTACTTC CASSELFGQGSRETQYF
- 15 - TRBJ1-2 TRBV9 TGTGCCAGCAGCGTAGAACCCAGGGCGAACGATGGCTACACCTTC CASSVEPRANDGYTF
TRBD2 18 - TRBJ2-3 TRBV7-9 TGTGCCAGCAGCTCAAACCTCGGGACTAGCGGGGGGGGAGGTACGCAGTATTTT CASSSNLGTSGGGGTQYF
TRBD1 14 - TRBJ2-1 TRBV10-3 TGTGCCATCAGTGCACAGGGGAAGGTGAATGAGCAGTTCTTC CAISAQGKVNEQFF